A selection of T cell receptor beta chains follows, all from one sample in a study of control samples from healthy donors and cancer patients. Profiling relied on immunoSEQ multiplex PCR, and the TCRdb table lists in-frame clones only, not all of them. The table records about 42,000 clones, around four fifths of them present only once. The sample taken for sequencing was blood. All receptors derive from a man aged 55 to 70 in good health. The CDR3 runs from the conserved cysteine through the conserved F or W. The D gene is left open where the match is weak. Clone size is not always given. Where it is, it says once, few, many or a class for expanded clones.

CASSSFAQTEQYF TGTGCCAGCAGCTCTTTCGCCCAGACCGAGCAGTACTTC . TRBJ2-7 . TRBV7-3
CASTLAGVLYEQYF TGTGCCAGCACCCTGGCAGGGGTGCTCTACGAGCAGTACTTC . TRBJ2-7 . TRBV5-4
CASSSLENSPLHF TGTGCCAGCAGTTCTTTGGAGAATTCACCCCTCCACTTT . TRBJ1-6 . TRBV6-2/TRBV6-3
CASSLRPDTQYF TGTGCCAGCAGTTTAAGGCCAGATACGCAGTATTTT . TRBJ2-3 . TRBV27
CASRQGANSPLHF TGCGCCAGCAGACAGGGGGCGAATTCACCCCTCCACTTT TRBD1 TRBJ1-6 few TRBV4-3
CASSTTSVGRETQYF TGTGCCAGTAGTACTACTAGCGTAGGGAGAGAGACCCAGTACTTC TRBD2 TRBJ2-5 . TRBV19
CASSRLGESQPQHF TGTGCCAGCAGCCGCCTGGGGGAATCACAGCCCCAGCATTTT . TRBJ1-5 medium-sized TRBV28
CASSLVAGGYEQYF TGTGCCAGCAGCTTAGTCGCAGGGGGCTACGAGCAGTACTTC TRBD1 TRBJ2-7 . TRBV7-6
CASSLRDKNYGYTF TGTGCCAGCAGCTTGAGGGACAAGAACTATGGCTACACCTTC . TRBJ1-2 . TRBV7-8
CAWSEGSNQPQHF TGTGCCTGGAGTGAAGGGAGCAATCAGCCCCAGCATTTT . TRBJ1-5 once TRBV30
CASSLDRGGTQYF TGTGCCAGCAGCTTAGATCGGGGCGGGACCCAGTACTTC . TRBJ2-5 . TRBV11-2
CASSEGGDYYEQYF TGTGCCAGCAGCGAAGGGGGGGACTACTACGAGCAGTACTTC . TRBJ2-7 once TRBV9
CTSSQELRGVGNQPQHF TGCACCAGCAGCCAAGAATTGAGAGGGGTAGGCAATCAGCCCCAGCATTTT . TRBJ1-5 . TRBV1
CAISEDNYEQYF TGTGCCATCAGTGAGGACAACTACGAGCAGTACTTC . TRBJ2-7 . TRBV10-3
CASSLVTTPTDTQYF TGTGCCAGCAGCTTAGTGACTACCCCAACAGATACGCAGTATTTT . TRBJ2-3 . TRBV11-2
CASSPNQKTGRQNEQFF TGTGCCAGCAGCCCCAACCAAAAGACAGGGAGGCAGAATGAGCAGTTCTTC . TRBJ2-1 . TRBV5-4
CASSIIGINQPQHF TGTGCCAGTAGTATAATAGGGATCAATCAGCCCCAGCATTTT . TRBJ1-5 . TRBV19
CASSLGGPAGADTQYF TGTGCCAGCAGCTTGGGTGGGCCAGCGGGAGCGGATACGCAGTATTTT TRBD2 TRBJ2-3 . TRBV5-4
CASPPRAGGINEQFF TGTGCCAGCCCCCCTCGGGCGGGAGGAATAAATGAGCAGTTCTTC TRBD2 TRBJ2-1 few TRBV18
CASSLGGENYGYTF TGTGCCAGCAGCTTGGGGGGGGAGAACTATGGCTACACCTTC . TRBJ1-2 . TRBV5-4
CASSLDRVGNTEAFF TGTGCCAGCAGCTTAGACAGGGTGGGGAACACTGAAGCTTTCTTT . TRBJ1-1 once TRBV11-2